The 29 T cell receptor beta chains presented below share a single source sample, sequenced in a study of blood T cell repertoires in COVID-19. Here immunoSEQ multiplex PCR was the method, and the copy in TCRdb shows in-frame clones only, minus some. The data hold about 150,000 clones, with roughly 80% observed a single time. The material sequenced was PBMCs or T cells enriched from blood (not recorded which). These receptor sequences come from a woman between 50 and 59 years old who had recovered from COVID-19.

The chain combines TRBV11-1 with TRBJ2-7, with TRBD2 matching 11 bases. Germline V CDR1 and CDR2: SGHAT, FQDESV (reference sequence). This CDR3 spans 15 amino acids. The J segment lost 2 bases and the V segment lost 4 bases, leaving 4 bases of the junction unmatched. CDR3 sequence: CASSSLAGGPYEQYF. The CDR3 DNA reads TGTGCCAGCAGCTCGCTAGCGGGAGGTCCCTACGAGCAGTACTTC.

This clone has a handful of counts. The genes are TRBV9 and TRBJ2-2; possible D gene TRBD2, 5 bases. Germline assignment: CDR1 SGDLS and CDR2 YYNGEE. The CDR3 is made up of 13 amino acids. V lost 2 bases and J 6 bases, leaving 8 bases between the germline ends. The CDR3 nucleotides read TGTGCCAGCAGCGTGATGCGGGCCGGGGAGCTGTTTTTT. It is translated as CASSVMRAGELFF. The whole variable domain, remainder taken from reference TRBV9 and TRBJ2-2, is DSGVTQTPKHLITATGQRVTLRCSPRSGDLSVYWYQQSLDQGLQFLIQYYNGEERAKGNILERFSAQQFPDLHSELNLSSLELGDSALYFCASSVMRAGELFFGEGSRLTVL.

The chain uses TRBV7-2 and TRBJ1-5; D uncertain. Germline loops: CDR1 SGHTA, CDR2 FQGNSA. The length of the CDR3 is 15 residues. V was cut by 3 bases and J by 0 bases, with 9 bases left in between. Here the CDR3 reads CASSLTIYSNQPQHF. CDR3 sequence (DNA): TGTGCCAGCAGCTTGACTATCTATAGCAATCAGCCCCAGCATTTT. Full variable domain (outside the CDR3, taken from reference TRBV7-2 and TRBJ1-5): GAGVSQSPSNKVTEKGKDVELRCDPISGHTALYWYRQSLGQGLEFLIYFQGNSAPDKSGLPSDRFSAERTGGSVSTLTIQRTQQEDSAVYLCASSLTIYSNQPQHFGDGTRLSIL.

The V call is TRBV11-2, the J call TRBJ2-3, with D perhaps TRBD2 (6 bases). Germline V gene data show CDR1 as SGHAT and CDR2 as FQNNGV. The CDR3 length is 13 residues. Trimming stripped 5 bases from V and 4 bases from J, with 10 bases between. CDR3 protein: CASSPGLPDTQYF. The CDR3 nucleotides read TGTGCCAGCAGCCCGGGACTTCCAGATACGCAGTATTTT.

In DNA form, the CDR3 reads TGTGCCAGTAGTATAGGGACAGGGGTTGAAAAGCAGTTCTTC. Translated: CASSIGTGVEKQFF. The chain joins TRBV19 to TRBJ2-1; 9 nucleotides agree with TRBD1. After removal of 1 base from V and 11 bases from J, the junction contained 6 bases not matched to a gene. CDR3 size: 14 residues. CDR1 is LNHDA, CDR2 SQIVND, per germline (reference sequence).

The genes are TRBV27 and TRBJ2-1, with TRBD1 identical over 8 bases. Per the germline V gene, CDR1 is MNHEY and CDR2 is SMNVEV (reference sequence). Trimming at V came to 4 bases and at J to 7 bases, leaving 15 bases not matched to a gene. This CDR3 is built from 17 residues. The CDR3 region has the DNA TGTGCCAGCAGTTGGAGAACAGGGGGGTTTTCGGGGAATGAGCAGTTCTTC. Amino acids: CASSWRTGGFSGNEQFF.

The chain is built from TRBV5-4 and TRBJ2-7, with TRBD2 matching over 9 bases. V was clipped by 2 bases and J by 5 bases; unmatched bases: 8. The CDR3 has 15 residues. CDR1 and CDR2 (germline): SGHNT, YYREEE (reference sequence). The CDR3 protein is CASSFNPSGINEQYF. CDR3 DNA sequence: TGTGCCAGCAGCTTTAATCCTAGCGGGATAAACGAGCAGTACTTC. The variable domain in full, completed from reference TRBV5-4 and TRBJ2-7, reads ETGVTQSPTHLIKTRGQQVTLRCSSQSGHNTVSWYQQALGQGPQFIFQYYREEENGRGNFPPRFSGLQFPNYSSELNVNALELDDSALYLCASSFNPSGINEQYFGPGTRLTVT.

The rearrangement uses TRBV28 and TRBJ2-2, with D tentatively TRBD1 (6 bases). Per the germline V gene, CDR1 is MDHEN and CDR2 is SYDVKM. Trimming took 1 base from V and 6 from J, leaving 18 bases between them. The CDR3 spans 17 residues. The CDR3 nucleotides read TGTGCCAGCAGTTTATTTGTGGGGGCAGATTGGCCCGGGGAGCTGTTTTTT. Translated, it gives CASSLFVGADWPGELFF.

For the CDR3, the DNA is TGTGCCAGTAGTATAGAAGGACAGGGGAGCTATGGCTACACCTTC. Amino acids: CASSIEGQGSYGYTF. The rearrangement links TRBV19 to TRBJ1-2, with 9 bases lining up with TRBD1. The germline V gene encodes CDR1 LNHDA and CDR2 SQIVND (reference sequence). The ends lost 0 bases at V and 4 bases at J; junction bases unmatched: 3. This CDR3 contains 15 residues.

CDR3 loop: CASSQERGNTIYF. DNA for the CDR3: TGTGCCAGCAGCCAAGAACGGGGAAACACCATATATTTT. This chain links TRBV4-2 with TRBJ1-3; D is unclear. This CDR3 spans 13 amino acids. V lost 0 bases and J lost 4, with 4 bases in between. The germline V gene has CDR1 LGHNA and CDR2 YNFKEQ.

The CDR3 reads CASSISIAETKNIQYF. Here the CDR3 DNA reads TGTGCCAGCAGCATTAGTATAGCGGAGACCAAAAACATTCAGTACTTC. The V call is TRBV21-1, the J call TRBJ2-4; the table calls TRBD2, which could not be checked here. TRBV21-1 is a documented pseudogene. The CDR3 runs to 16 residues.

The chain couples TRBV28 to TRBJ1-5, with D unclear. The CDR3 covers 15 residues. V was clipped by 5 bases and J by 2 bases, with 13 bases between them. Germline assignment: CDR1 MDHEN and CDR2 SYDVKM. DNA for the CDR3: TGTGCCAGCAGTCCAACAACAAATGGCAATCAGCCCCAGCATTTT. This encodes CASSPTTNGNQPQHF.

V gene TRBV6-5 combines with J gene TRBJ2-6, with TRBD2 as a possible D gene (5 bases). The CDR3 runs to 14 residues. Trimming stripped 4 bases from V and 4 bases from J, with 8 bases between. Germline V gene data show CDR1 as MNHEY and CDR2 as SVGAGI. CDR3 coding DNA: TGTGCCAGCAGTTCTACTAGGGGGGCCAACGTCCTGACTTTC. As protein: CASSSTRGANVLTF.

The V and J genes are TRBV5-4 and TRBJ2-2; D is undetermined. There are 15 residues in the CDR3. Per germline, CDR1 SGHNT and CDR2 YYREEE (reference sequence). The germline V and J ends were trimmed by 3 bases and 0 bases, with 9 bases remaining between them. CDR3 loop: CASSSAQSNTGELFF. Written as DNA, the CDR3 is TGTGCCAGCAGCTCCGCTCAGTCGAACACCGGGGAGCTGTTTTTT.

V gene TRBV19 combines with J gene TRBJ2-7; 9 bases agree with TRBD1. The CDR3 is made up of 14 amino acids. The germline V gene has CDR1 LNHDA and CDR2 SQIVND (reference sequence). J was trimmed by 3 bases and V by 4 bases; bases with no gene match: 4. In DNA, the CDR3 is TGTGCCAGTAGTACGGGACAGGGCAACTACGAGCAGTACTTC. Translating gives CASSTGQGNYEQYF.

The rearrangement uses TRBV18 and TRBJ1-1; D perhaps matches TRBD1 (6 bases). The V gene lost 2 bases and the J gene lost 4 bases, with 11 bases spanning the gap. The V gene's germline CDR1 is KGHSH and CDR2 LQKENI. CDR3 length: 14 amino acids. This CDR3 reads CASSPGGWSTEAFF. Written as DNA, the CDR3 is TGTGCCAGCTCACCAGGGGGCTGGAGCACTGAAGCTTTCTTT.

J is TRBJ1-5 and V is TRBV19; 9 bases are shared with TRBD1. This CDR3 has 14 residues. The ends lost 6 bases at V and 5 bases at J; junction bases unmatched: 5. The germline V gene has CDR1 LNHDA and CDR2 SQIVND (reference sequence). CDR3 in DNA: TGTGCCAGTAGGCAGACAGGGGGGGATCAGCCCCAGCATTTT. Encoded protein: CASRQTGGDQPQHF.

V is TRBV3-1 (or the pseudogene TRBV3-2) and J is TRBJ1-6; 12 nucleotides align to TRBD1. This CDR3 has 19 residues. Germline CDR1 is LGHDT and CDR2 is YNNKEL (reference sequence). The ends lost 5 bases at V and 14 bases at J; junction bases unmatched: 22. The DNA for the CDR3 is TGTGCCAGCAGCAGGGGACAGGGGGCGCGCGGGTTTTCGAATCGAACCCTCCACTTT. Its protein is CASSRGQGARGFSNRTLHF.

Comment on this clone: One junction end does not reproduce the germline sequence, and a read error may be involved. The gene calls are TRBV7-7 and TRBJ2-1; 13 bases map to TRBD2. The CDR3 is made up of 16 amino acids. Germline assignment: CDR1 SSHAT and CDR2 FNYEAQ (reference sequence). CDR3 in DNA: TGTGCTAGCAGCACCCAACTAGCGGGGGGGCACAATGAGCAGTTCTTC. This codes for CASSTQLAGGHNEQFF.

The gene calls are TRBV3-1 (or the pseudogene TRBV3-2) and TRBJ1-5; tentative D call: TRBD1 (5 bases). This CDR3 has 15 amino acids. V dropped 1 base and J dropped 7 bases, with 14 bases sitting between them. Germline V CDR1 and CDR2: LGHDT, YNNKEL (reference sequence). The CDR3 DNA sequence: TGTGCCAGCAGCCAAGGTGGGGGGGGTGGCCAGCCCCAGCATTTT. Its translation is CASSQGGGGGQPQHF.

This sequence joins TRBV18 and TRBJ1-2, with 10 bases matching TRBD1. The length of the CDR3 is 14 residues. J gave up 5 bases and V 4 bases, and 4 bases lay outside the gene matches. Germline CDR1 and CDR2: KGHSH and LQKENI. CDR3 in amino acids: CASSHRDRGYGYTF. CDR3 DNA sequence: TGTGCCAGCTCACACCGGGACAGGGGTTATGGCTACACCTTC.

The chain carries TRBV7-2 and TRBJ1-2, with TRBD1 identical over 8 bases. Losses at the gene ends were 4 bases for V and 3 bases for J; bases not matched to a gene: 7. The CDR3 totals 15 residues. In germline, CDR1 is SGHTA, CDR2 FQGNSA. CDR3 sequence (DNA): TGTGCCAGCAGCTCGAACAGGGGGGCGGACTATGGCTACACCTTC. Translating gives CASSSNRGADYGYTF.

The rearrangement links TRBV18 to TRBJ1-3; 9 nucleotides agree with TRBD1. Germline V gives CDR1 KGHSH, CDR2 LQKENI. The CDR3 has 17 residues. The J segment lost 0 bases and the V segment lost 4 bases, leaving 7 bases of the junction unmatched. CDR3 DNA: TGTGCCAGCTCACGAAACAGGGGGCCGTCCTCTGGAAACACCATATATTTT. It yields the protein CASSRNRGPSSGNTIYF.

The V and J genes are TRBV7-9 and TRBJ2-3; TRBD2 matches at 7 bases. There are 16 residues in the CDR3. With V trimmed by 1 base and J by 3 bases, 7 bases remained unmatched. The V gene's germline CDR1 is SEHNR and CDR2 FQNEAQ (reference sequence). This CDR3 is CASSLEGGRETDTQYF. CDR3 DNA: TGTGCCAGCAGCTTAGAAGGCGGGAGAGAAACAGATACGCAGTATTTT.

The chain recombines TRBV6-5 with TRBJ1-4; the match to TRBD1 covers 7 bases. Germline V gene sequence: CDR1 MNHEY, CDR2 SVGAGI. This CDR3 has 15 residues. With 6 bases clipped from V and 9 bases from J, the junction kept 13 bases outside the gene matches. In DNA, the CDR3 is TGTGCCAGCAGCAATATAGACAGGGACCTTAAAAAACTGTTTTTT. Translation gives CASSNIDRDLKKLFF.

The chain recombines TRBV9 with TRBJ2-3; the match to TRBD1 covers 7 bases. CDR3 length: 16 amino acids. Per the germline V gene, CDR1 is SGDLS and CDR2 is YYNGEE. The V and J ends lost 2 bases and 3 bases, in that order; junction bases with no gene match: 9. The CDR3 region has the DNA TGTGCCAGCAGCGTCGGACAGGCTTTTTTAACAGATACGCAGTATTTT. It is translated as CASSVGQAFLTDTQYF.

The chain recombines TRBV7-9 with TRBJ1-5; D ambiguous. Trimming took off 5 bases at V and 5 bases at J, with 16 bases between the two ends. CDR3 size: 15 residues. CDR1 and CDR2 from the germline V gene are SEHNR and FQNEAQ (reference sequence). The CDR3 reads CASSTDTASHQPQHF. The DNA for the CDR3 is TGTGCCAGCAGCACTGACACCGCCTCCCATCAGCCCCAGCATTTT.

This clone appeared once. Other nucleotide sequences in the sample specify the same CDR3. DNA of the CDR3: TGTGCCAGCAGTTTAAGAGGTTCCTATAATTCACCCCTCCACTTT. It translates to CASSLRGSYNSPLHF. The gene calls are TRBV28 and TRBJ1-6, with no clear D. The germline V gene has CDR1 MDHEN and CDR2 SYDVKM. Trimming cost V 2 bases and J 1 base, with 6 bases left between them. This CDR3 has 15 amino acids.

The V gene is TRBV6-1, the J gene TRBJ1-1; D might be TRBD1 (5 bases). V was cut by 2 bases and J by 5 bases, with 12 bases left in between. CDR1 and CDR2 from the germline V gene are MNHNS and SASEGT. CDR3 length: 14 amino acids. The CDR3 nucleotides read TGTGCCAGCAGTGAAACAGGTTATATTACTGAAGCTTTCTTT. Protein product: CASSETGYITEAFF.